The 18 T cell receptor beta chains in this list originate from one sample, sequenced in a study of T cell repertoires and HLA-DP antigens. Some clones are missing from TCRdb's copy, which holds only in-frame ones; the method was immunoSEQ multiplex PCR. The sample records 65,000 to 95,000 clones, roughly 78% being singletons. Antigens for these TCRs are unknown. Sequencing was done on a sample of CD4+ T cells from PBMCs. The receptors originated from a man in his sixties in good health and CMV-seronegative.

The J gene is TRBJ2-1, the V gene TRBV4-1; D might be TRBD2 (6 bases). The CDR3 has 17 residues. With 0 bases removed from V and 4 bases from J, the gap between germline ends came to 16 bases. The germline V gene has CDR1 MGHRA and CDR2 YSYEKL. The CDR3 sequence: CASSQDRGNKFYNEQFF. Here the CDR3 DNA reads TGCGCCAGCAGCCAAGATCGGGGGAACAAGTTTTACAATGAGCAGTTCTTC.

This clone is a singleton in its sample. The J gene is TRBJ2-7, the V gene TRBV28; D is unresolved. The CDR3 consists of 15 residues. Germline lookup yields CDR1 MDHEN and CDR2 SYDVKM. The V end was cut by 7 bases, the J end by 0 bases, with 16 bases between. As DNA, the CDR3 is TGTGCCAGCATCCCCCAGTTTGGTAGCTCCTACGAGCAGTACTTC. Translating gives CASIPQFGSSYEQYF.

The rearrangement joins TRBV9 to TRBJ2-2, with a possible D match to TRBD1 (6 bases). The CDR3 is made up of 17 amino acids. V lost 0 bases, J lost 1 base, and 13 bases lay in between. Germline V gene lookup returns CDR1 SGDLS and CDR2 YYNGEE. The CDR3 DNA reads TGTGCCAGCAGCGTAGATAGGACAGTCTTGAACACCGGGGAGCTGTTTTTT. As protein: CASSVDRTVLNTGELFF.

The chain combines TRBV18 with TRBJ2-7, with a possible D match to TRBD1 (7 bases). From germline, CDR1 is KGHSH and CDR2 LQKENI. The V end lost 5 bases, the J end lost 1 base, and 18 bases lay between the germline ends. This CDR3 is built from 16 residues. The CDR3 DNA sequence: TGTGCCAGCTCATCAGTAGGAGGGGGCGCGTCCTACGAGCAGTACGTC. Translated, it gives CASSSVGGGASYEQYV.

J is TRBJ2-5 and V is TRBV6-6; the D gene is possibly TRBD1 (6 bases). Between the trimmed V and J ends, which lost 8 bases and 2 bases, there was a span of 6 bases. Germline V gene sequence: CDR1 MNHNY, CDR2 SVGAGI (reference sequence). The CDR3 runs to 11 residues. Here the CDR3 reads CASGQQETQYF. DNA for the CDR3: TGTGCCAGCGGACAGCAAGAGACCCAGTACTTC.

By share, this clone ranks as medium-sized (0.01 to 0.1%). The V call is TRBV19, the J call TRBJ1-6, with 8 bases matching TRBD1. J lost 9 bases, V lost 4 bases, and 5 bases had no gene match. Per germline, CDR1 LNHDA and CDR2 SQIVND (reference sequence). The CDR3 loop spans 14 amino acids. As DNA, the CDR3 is TGTGCCAGTAGTAACCAGGGGGCTCGTTCACCCCTCCACTTT. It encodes CASSNQGARSPLHF. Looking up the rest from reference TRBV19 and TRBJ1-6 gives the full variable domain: DGGITQSPKYLFRKEGQNVTLSCEQNLNHDAMYWYRQDPGQGLRLIYYSQIVNDFQKGDIAEGYSVSREKKESFPLTVTSAQKNPTAFYLCASSNQGARSPLHFGNGTRLTVT.

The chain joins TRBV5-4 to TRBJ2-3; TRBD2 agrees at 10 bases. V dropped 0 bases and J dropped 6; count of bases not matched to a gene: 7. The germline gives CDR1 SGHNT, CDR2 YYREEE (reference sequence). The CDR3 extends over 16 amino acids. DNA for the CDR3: TGTGCCAGCAGCTTGGCAGCGGGAGGGCTAGGGGATACGCAGTATTTT. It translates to CASSLAAGGLGDTQYF.

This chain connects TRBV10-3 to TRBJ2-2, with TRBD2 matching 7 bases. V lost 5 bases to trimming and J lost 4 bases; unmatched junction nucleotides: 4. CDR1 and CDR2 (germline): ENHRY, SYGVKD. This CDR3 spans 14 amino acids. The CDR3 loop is CAISRDYRTGELFF. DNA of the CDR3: TGTGCCATCAGTCGGGACTACCGCACCGGGGAGCTGTTTTTT.

The CDR3 sequence: CASSSSGGPPVPDTQYF. In DNA, the CDR3 is TGTGCCAGCAGTTCCAGCGGGGGGCCTCCGGTCCCAGATACGCAGTATTTT. The V call is TRBV28, the J call TRBJ2-3, with TRBD2 matching over 9 bases. CDR1 is MDHEN and CDR2 is SYDVKM in the germline V gene. This CDR3 is built from 17 residues. Trimming took 4 bases from V and 4 from J; bases not matched to a gene: 12.

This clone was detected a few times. The CDR3 loop is CASSLGLNGNYGYTF. CDR3 coding DNA: TGTGCCAGCAGCCTCGGACTTAATGGCAACTATGGCTACACCTTC. The chain uses TRBV5-8 and TRBJ1-2; D gene uncertain. The CDR3 spans 15 residues. Germline CDR1 and CDR2: SGHTS and YDEGEE. The V end was cut by 4 bases, the J end by 2 bases, with 15 bases between.

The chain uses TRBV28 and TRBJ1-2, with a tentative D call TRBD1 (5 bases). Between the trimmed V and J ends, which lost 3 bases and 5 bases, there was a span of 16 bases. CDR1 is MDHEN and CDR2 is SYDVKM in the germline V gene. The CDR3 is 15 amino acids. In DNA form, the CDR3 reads TGTGCCAGCAGTTTCGGGACGGTCGCACTATATGGCTACACCTTC. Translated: CASSFGTVALYGYTF.

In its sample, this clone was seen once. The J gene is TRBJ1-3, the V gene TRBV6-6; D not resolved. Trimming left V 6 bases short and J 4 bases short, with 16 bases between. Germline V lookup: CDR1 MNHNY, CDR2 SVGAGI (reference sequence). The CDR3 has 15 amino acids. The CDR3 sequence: CASSPDPTLGNTIYF. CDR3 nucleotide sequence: TGTGCCAGCAGCCCCGACCCCACCCTGGGAAACACCATATATTTT.

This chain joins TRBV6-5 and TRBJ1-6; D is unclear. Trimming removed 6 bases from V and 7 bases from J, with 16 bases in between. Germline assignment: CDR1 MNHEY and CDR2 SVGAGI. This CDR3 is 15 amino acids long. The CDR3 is CASSPGRARNSPLHF. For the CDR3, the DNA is TGTGCCAGCAGCCCGGGTCGGGCCCGGAATTCACCCCTCCACTTT.

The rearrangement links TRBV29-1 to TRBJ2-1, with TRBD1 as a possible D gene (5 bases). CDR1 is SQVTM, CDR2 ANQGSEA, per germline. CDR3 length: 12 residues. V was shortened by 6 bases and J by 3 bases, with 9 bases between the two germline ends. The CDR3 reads CSVSGFYNEQFF. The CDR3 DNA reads TGCAGCGTCTCAGGGTTCTACAATGAGCAGTTCTTC.

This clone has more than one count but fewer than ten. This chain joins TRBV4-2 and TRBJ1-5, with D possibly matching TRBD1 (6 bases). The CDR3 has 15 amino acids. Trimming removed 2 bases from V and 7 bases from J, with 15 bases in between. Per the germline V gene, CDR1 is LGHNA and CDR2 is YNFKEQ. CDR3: CASSQPGAGRQPQHF. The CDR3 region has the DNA TGTGCCAGCAGCCAACCGGGGGCGGGGAGGCAGCCCCAGCATTTT.

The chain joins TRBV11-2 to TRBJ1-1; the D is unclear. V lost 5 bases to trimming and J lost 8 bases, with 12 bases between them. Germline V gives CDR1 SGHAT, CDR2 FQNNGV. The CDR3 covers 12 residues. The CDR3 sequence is CASSPRRKEAFF. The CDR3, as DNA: TGTGCCAGCAGCCCTCGTCGAAAGGAAGCTTTCTTT.

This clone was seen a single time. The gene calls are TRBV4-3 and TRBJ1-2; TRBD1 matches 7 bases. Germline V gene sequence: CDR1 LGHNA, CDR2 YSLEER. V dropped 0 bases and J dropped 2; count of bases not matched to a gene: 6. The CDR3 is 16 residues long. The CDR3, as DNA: TGCGCCAGCAGCCAAGATATGGGACAGCCGAACTATGGCTACACCTTC. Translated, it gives CASSQDMGQPNYGYTF.

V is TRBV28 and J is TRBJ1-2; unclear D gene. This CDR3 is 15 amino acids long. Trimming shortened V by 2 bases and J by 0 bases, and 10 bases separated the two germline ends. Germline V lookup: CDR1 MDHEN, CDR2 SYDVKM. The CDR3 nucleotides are TGTGCCAGCAGTTTAAAGGGTTATACTAACTATGGCTACACCTTC. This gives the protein CASSLKGYTNYGYTF.